These 3 T cell receptor beta chains came from one sample sequenced in a study of Ad26.COV2.S vaccination and SARS-CoV-2 variants. Treatment meaning: some 20 received Ad26.COV2.S at low or high dose, single or two shots; about 5 received placebo; per-sample allocation not given. Following the first vaccine or placebo injection, samples were taken on day 63. This table comes from immunoSEQ multiplex PCR, and its TCRdb copy is limited to in-frame clones, with some not included. The sample holds hundreds of thousands of clones; about 90% are singletons and the top ten take approximately 3.3%. Here the sequenced sample was peripheral blood, taken in a trial of Ad26.COV2.S vaccine versus placebo. These receptors were collected from a person between 18 and 59 years old who received the Ad26.COV2.S COVID-19 vaccine or a placebo.

The chain uses TRBV6-2 or TRBV6-3 and TRBJ2-7, with a weak D call TRBD2 (7 bases). This CDR3 contains 16 residues. In germline, CDR1 is MNHEY, CDR2 SVGEGT. The V end was cut by 0 bases, the J end by 2 bases, with 14 bases between. Written as DNA, the CDR3 is TGTGCCAGCAGTTACTCGACGGGGGGCATTCCCTACGAGCAGTACTTC. Its protein is CASSYSTGGIPYEQYF.

This clone was detected ten times or more. This sequence joins TRBV7-8 and TRBJ2-7; D call uncertain. This CDR3 contains 14 residues. Trimming left V 2 bases short and J 6 bases short, with 14 bases between. In germline, CDR1 is SGHVS, CDR2 FQNEAQ. In DNA form, the CDR3 reads TGTGCCAGCAGCTTAACTTCGTCGTCTCTCGAGCAGTACTTC. Protein: CASSLTSSSLEQYF.

The chain couples TRBV5-1 to TRBJ2-1; D may correspond to TRBD1 or TRBD2 (5 bases each). V lost 7 bases and J 7 bases, leaving 15 bases between the germline ends. The V gene's germline CDR1 is SGHRS and CDR2 YFSETQ. CDR3 length: 13 amino acids. The CDR3 coding sequence is TGCGCCAGCGGTCTTGGGACGGGTAATGAGCAGTTCTTC. Amino acid sequence: CASGLGTGNEQFF. Combining the CDR3 with reference TRBV5-1 and TRBJ2-1 gives the whole variable domain KAGVTQTPRYLIKTRGQQVTLSCSPISGHRSVSWYQQTPGQGLQFLFEYFSETQRNKGNFPGRFSGRQFSNSRSEMNVSTLELGDSALYLCASGLGTGNEQFFGPGTRLTVL.